The 31 T cell receptor beta chains presented below share a single source sample, sequenced in a study of vaccination effects on CD4 cells after COVID-19 (dated by TCRdb to between 2021 and 2022). The method behind the library was the immunoSEQ multiplex PCR assay. In its TCRdb copy, this immuneACCESS table keeps in-frame sequences only and misses some clones. Where compared with another copy, unresolved V genes explain less than half of these, and the others have no known cause. This sample is represented by some 30,000 clones; over 60% of them were singletons. 8.7% of the sample is taken by the ten largest. No antigen has been assigned to these receptors. To identify antigen-specific CD4+ T cell clonotypes by their expansion, the ViraFEST assay first stimulated PBMC with viral peptide pools and then applied TCR sequencing. After roughly 11 days of culture, CD4+ T cells were isolated with the EasySep CD4+ T cell isolation kit. Participants received two doses of either the BNT162b2 or the mRNA-1273 mRNA SARS-CoV-2 vaccine.

The starting material was CD4+ T cells from PBMCs cultured with SARS-CoV-2 spike peptides, obtained after COVID-19 vaccination. Read against the paper, the sample's cell subset or site label means: SARS-CoV-2 spike overlapping peptide pool stimulation. Every receptor here comes from a human donor who received a COVID-19 vaccine.

The rearrangement links TRBV10-1 to TRBJ2-7, with 9 bases fitting TRBD1. The CDR3 totals 13 residues. The V gene end was trimmed by 8 bases and the J gene end by 2 bases; junction bases not matched to a gene: 4. Germline loops: CDR1 WNHNN, CDR2 SYGVQD (reference sequence). As DNA, the CDR3 is TGCGCCAGCGTCGGACAGGGGACCTACGAGCAGTACTTC. Translated: CASVGQGTYEQYF.

This clone was recorded only once. The V call is TRBV6-5, the J call TRBJ1-2; D unresolved. V lost 6 bases and J lost 8, with 13 bases in between. The CDR3 consists of 12 residues. Germline V gives CDR1 MNHEY, CDR2 SVGAGI. The CDR3 DNA reads as TGTGCCAGCAGGAAGGGCCCGGGAGGCTACACCTTC. It is translated as CASRKGPGGYTF.

The gene calls are TRBV11-3 and TRBJ2-1; D unclear. The CDR3 sequence is 13 residues long. With 5 bases removed from V and 6 bases from J, the gap between germline ends came to 11 bases. Germline V CDR1 and CDR2: SGHNT, YENEEA. CDR3 coding DNA: TGTGCCAGCAGCCCCGTCGACGGCAATGAGCAGTTCTTC. It is translated as CASSPVDGNEQFF.

The chain is built from TRBV3-1 (or the pseudogene TRBV3-2) and TRBJ2-7; D is possibly TRBD2 (6 bases). The germline CDR1 and CDR2 sequences are LGHDT and YNNKEL (reference sequence). Trimming removed 2 bases from V and 6 bases from J, with 20 bases in between. The CDR3 is made up of 16 amino acids. The CDR3 bases are TGTGCCAGCAGCCAAAATTTGGCTGGGTTCGGGGGCGAGCAGTACTTC. It is translated as CASSQNLAGFGGEQYF.

The chain uses TRBV7-9 and TRBJ1-1, with 10 nucleotides matching TRBD1. The CDR3 contains 14 residues. V was pared by 6 bases and J by 4 bases, with 5 bases of the junction left unmatched. Germline CDR1 SEHNR, CDR2 FQNEAQ (reference sequence). Written as DNA, the CDR3 is TGTGCCAGCAGTCGAGACAGGGGGCCCACTGAAGCTTTCTTT. Encoded protein: CASSRDRGPTEAFF. Variable domain in full (rest from reference TRBV7-9 and TRBJ1-1): DTGVSQNPRHKITKRGQNVTFRCDPISEHNRLYWYRQTLGQGPEFLTYFQNEAQLEKSRLLSDRFSAERPKGSFSTLEIQRTEQGDSAMYLCASSRDRGPTEAFFGQGTRLTVV.

This clone came up a few times. This chain connects TRBV12-3 or TRBV12-4 to TRBJ1-1; TRBD1 aligns across 10 bases. V gave up 6 bases and J gave up 7 bases; unmatched junction bases: 5. The CDR3 totals 13 residues. Here the CDR3 DNA reads TGTGCCAGCAGCACCGGGACAGGGGTTGAAGCTTTCTTT. Residues: CASSTGTGVEAFF.

This clone was seen a handful of times. DNA for the CDR3: TGTGCCAGCAGCGCCTCCGGGTCCTCTGGAAACACCATATATTTT. Amino acid sequence: CASSASGSSGNTIYF. This chain connects TRBV7-7 to TRBJ1-3; no reliable D call. V lost 5 bases and J 0 bases, leaving 11 bases between the germline ends. Germline values: CDR1 SSHAT, CDR2 FNYEAQ (reference sequence). The CDR3 runs 15 residues.

The DNA for the CDR3 is TGTGCCAGCAGTTACGGGACTTTCTCTGGAAACACCATATATTTT. This encodes CASSYGTFSGNTIYF. V and J are TRBV6-5 and TRBJ1-3; D perhaps matches TRBD1 (5 bases). CDR1 and CDR2 from the germline V gene are MNHEY and SVGAGI. Trimming took 2 bases from V and 0 from J, leaving 8 bases between them. CDR3 size: 15 residues.

This clone was found a few times. The rearrangement uses TRBV27 and TRBJ1-4, with TRBD1 identical over 7 bases. Trimming took 6 bases from V and 4 from J; bases not matched to a gene: 5. CDR1 is MNHEY and CDR2 is SMNVEV in the germline V gene (reference sequence). The CDR3 runs 14 residues. The CDR3 DNA follows: TGTGCCAGCAGCCAACAGGGGTTTAATGAAAAACTGTTTTTT. This translates into CASSQQGFNEKLFF.

In DNA, the CDR3 is TGTGCCAGCAGCTTAGACAGGGTGGCAGGAAACACCATATATTTT. Residues: CASSLDRVAGNTIYF. V is TRBV11-2 and J is TRBJ1-3; TRBD1 is a possible D gene (5 bases). This CDR3 comprises 15 residues. V lost 0 bases and J 4 bases, leaving 10 bases between the germline ends. Germline-derived CDR1 and CDR2 are SGHAT and FQNNGV.

The CDR3 DNA follows: TGCGCCAGCAGCTTGATACCTAGAACCTACAATGAGCAGTTCTTC. This gives the protein CASSLIPRTYNEQFF. This chain links TRBV5-1 with TRBJ2-1; no clear D. Germline CDR1 reads SGHRS; CDR2 reads YFSETQ. Trimming removed 1 base from V and 2 bases from J, with 10 bases in between. The CDR3 is 15 amino acids.

The chain is built from TRBV27 and TRBJ2-2, with D uncertain. This CDR3 has 12 amino acids. Trimming removed 2 bases from V and 6 bases from J, with 4 bases in between. Germline assignment: CDR1 MNHEY and CDR2 SMNVEV (reference sequence). The CDR3 loop reads CASSLAAGELFF. The DNA for the CDR3 is TGTGCCAGCAGTTTAGCAGCCGGGGAGCTGTTTTTT.

The chain combines TRBV5-1 with TRBJ2-2; 10 positions agree with TRBD1. The CDR3 is made up of 17 amino acids. Germline assignment: CDR1 SGHRS and CDR2 YFSETQ. V gave up 1 base and J gave up 4 bases; unmatched junction bases: 7. The CDR3 DNA is TGCGCCAGCAGCTTGTTCGGGGACAGGGGTGCCACCGGGGAGCTGTTTTTT. Amino acids: CASSLFGDRGATGELFF.

The chain uses TRBV5-6 and TRBJ1-2; D possibly corresponds to TRBD1 (5 bases). The CDR3 totals 16 residues. V dropped 1 base and J dropped 0 bases, with 13 bases sitting between them. From germline, CDR1 is SGHDT and CDR2 YYEEEE. DNA for the CDR3: TGTGCCAGCAGCTTGAGCCCGACAGACGCTAACTATGGCTACACCTTC. Residues: CASSLSPTDANYGYTF.

This rearrangement joins TRBV1 to TRBJ2-7; whether TRBD2, the table's D call, matches the DNA was not checked. TRBV1 constitutes a pseudogene. This CDR3 comprises 19 residues. CDR3 coding DNA: TGCACCAGCAGCCAAAAGTCGATGCGGGAGGGCCGTGGCCCCTACGAGCAGTACTTC. It encodes CTSSQKSMREGRGPYEQYF.

In the case of this clone: Other DNA sequences in this sample translate to the same CDR3. This sequence joins TRBV5-1 and TRBJ2-5; 11 nucleotides line up with TRBD2. This CDR3 has 16 residues. J gave up 2 bases and V 0 bases, and 3 bases lay outside the gene matches. Germline CDR1 reads SGHRS; CDR2 reads YFSETQ. The CDR3 nucleotides are TGCGCCAGCAGCTTGGTATTAGCGGGGGGGCAAGAGACCCAGTACTTC. Translated, it gives CASSLVLAGGQETQYF.

This chain uses TRBV20-1 with TRBJ1-1; D not resolved. The CDR3 has 15 amino acids. V shed 3 bases and J shed 1 base, with 15 bases lying between them. Germline V gene lookup returns CDR1 DFQATT and CDR2 SNEGSKA (reference sequence). CDR3 amino acids: CSASMLGRENTEAFF. CDR3 coding DNA: TGCAGTGCTAGTATGTTAGGGCGGGAGAACACTGAAGCTTTCTTT.

The chain joins TRBV5-6 to TRBJ2-7, with D possibly TRBD2 on 7 matching bases. V was cut by 1 base and J by 9 bases, with 20 bases left in between. Germline loops: CDR1 SGHDT, CDR2 YYEEEE. CDR3 length: 15 amino acids. The CDR3 bases are TGTGCCAGCAGCTTGAGGGGGACTACCCTTCTAGGGCAGTACTTC. This encodes CASSLRGTTLLGQYF.

This rearrangement joins TRBV6-5 to TRBJ2-1, with a weak D call TRBD2 (6 bases). This CDR3 is built from 14 residues. Trimming removed 9 bases at V and 2 bases at J, with 14 bases between. Germline V gives CDR1 MNHEY, CDR2 SVGAGI. CDR3 in DNA: TGTGCCAGTCACGGGGGAAGTGCCTACAATGAGCAGTTCTTC. Translated, it gives CASHGGSAYNEQFF.

This clone has just a few counts. The chain has TRBV11-2 and TRBJ1-5; TRBD1 aligns across 9 bases. The CDR3 extends over 13 amino acids. From germline, CDR1 is SGHAT and CDR2 FQNNGV. J was trimmed by 7 bases and V by 5 bases; bases with no gene match: 3. CDR3 DNA sequence: TGTGCCAGCAGCCAGGACAGGGGACAGCCCCAGCATTTT. Protein: CASSQDRGQPQHF.

This clone showed up just once. The genes are TRBV5-1 and TRBJ2-7; TRBD1 aligns across 10 bases. With 4 bases clipped from V and 1 base from J, the junction kept 5 bases outside the gene matches. The CDR3 is 15 amino acids. Germline loops: CDR1 SGHRS, CDR2 YFSETQ. DNA of the CDR3: TGCGCCAGCAGCGGGGGACAGGGGAGATCCTACGAGCAGTACTTC. It is translated as CASSGGQGRSYEQYF.

The chain couples TRBV9 to TRBJ1-3; D remains ambiguous. Per germline, CDR1 SGDLS and CDR2 YYNGEE. The length of the CDR3 is 15 residues. Trimming removed 1 base from V and 0 bases from J, with 8 bases in between. CDR3 residues: CASSVLPGSGNTIYF. The CDR3 nucleotides are TGTGCCAGCAGCGTATTGCCGGGCTCTGGAAACACCATATATTTT. The complete variable domain, with remaining parts taken from reference TRBV9 and TRBJ1-3, reads DSGVTQTPKHLITATGQRVTLRCSPRSGDLSVYWYQQSLDQGLQFLIQYYNGEERAKGNILERFSAQQFPDLHSELNLSSLELGDSALYFCASSVLPGSGNTIYFGEGSWLTVV.

The chain combines TRBV18 with TRBJ1-1; no clear D. CDR1 is KGHSH, CDR2 LQKENI, per germline. CDR3 length equals 13 residues. CDR3 residues: CAARQDANTEAFF. The CDR3 DNA sequence: TGTGCAGCGCGACAAGATGCGAACACTGAAGCTTTCTTT.

This clone is a singleton in its sample. The V and J genes are TRBV5-1 and TRBJ1-1; no definite D call. The CDR3 runs to 15 residues. V was trimmed by 4 bases and J by 3 bases, leaving 16 bases between them. Per the germline V gene, CDR1 is SGHRS and CDR2 is YFSETQ. The DNA of the CDR3 is TGCGCCAGCAGCCCCTCGACTGGGTGGGACACTGAAGCTTTCTTT. This gives the protein CASSPSTGWDTEAFF.

The gene calls are TRBV5-1 and TRBJ2-1; 8 nucleotides align to TRBD2. The length of the CDR3 is 15 residues. V lost 1 base to trimming and J lost 9 bases; unmatched junction nucleotides: 9. Per the germline V gene, CDR1 is SGHRS and CDR2 is YFSETQ. The CDR3, as DNA: TGCGCCAGCAGCTTGCGCAGCGGGAGTGGCGGTGAGCAGTTCTTC. It encodes CASSLRSGSGGEQFF.

The V gene is TRBV4-2, the J gene TRBJ1-1, with D perhaps TRBD1 (6 bases). The CDR3 consists of 14 residues. The V end was cut by 7 bases, the J end by 1 base, with 13 bases between. Germline V gene lookup returns CDR1 LGHNA and CDR2 YNFKEQ. The CDR3 reads CASINTGQNTEAFF. The CDR3 nucleotides read TGTGCCAGCATCAATACAGGGCAGAACACTGAAGCTTTCTTT.

The rearrangement uses TRBV4-2 and TRBJ2-2; 9 nucleotides match TRBD2. The CDR3 has 15 residues. J was trimmed by 3 bases and V by 7 bases; bases with no gene match: 6. Germline V CDR1 and CDR2: LGHNA, YNFKEQ. In DNA, the CDR3 is TGTGCCAGCACGCTAGCGGGAATTGACACCGGGGAGCTGTTTTTT. As protein: CASTLAGIDTGELFF.

The chain recombines TRBV6-5 with TRBJ1-2; D remains unclear. The CDR3 spans 11 residues. Trimming removed 10 bases at V and 3 bases at J, with 9 bases between. Germline V lookup: CDR1 MNHEY, CDR2 SVGAGI. In DNA form, the CDR3 reads TGTGCCACCACCCGGGACTATGGCTACACCTTC. It translates to CATTRDYGYTF.

The rearrangement uses TRBV2 and TRBJ2-5; no firm D call. The V gene lost 2 bases and the J gene lost 5 bases, with 6 bases spanning the gap. CDR3 size: 12 residues. Germline CDR1 reads SNHLY; CDR2 reads FYNNEI. The CDR3 reads CASSEWAETQYF. The CDR3 DNA is TGTGCCAGCAGTGAATGGGCGGAGACCCAGTACTTC.

This clone has just a few counts. V usage is TRBV13 and J usage is TRBJ2-2; D unresolved. There are 12 residues in the CDR3. Germline V gene data show CDR1 as PRHDT and CDR2 as FYEKMQ (reference sequence). V gave up 7 bases and J gave up 8 bases, with 11 bases separating them. CDR3 sequence (DNA): TGTGCCAGCACCTTTAGTTCGGGGGAGCTGTTTTTT. Its protein product is CASTFSSGELFF.

This clone was recorded once. The CDR3 bases are TGCGCCAGCAGCTCCCCCCTGGGTCGGGAGACCCAGTACTTC. Its protein is CASSSPLGRETQYF. The chain couples TRBV5-1 to TRBJ2-5; D is unresolved. CDR1 SGHRS and CDR2 YFSETQ come from the germline V gene. This CDR3 is built from 14 residues. The V and J ends lost 3 bases and 5 bases respectively, with 14 bases between them.